The present entry profiles one T cell receptor (beta chain) with its context. What it recognizes is unknown. This record comes from a study of T cells after posttransplantation cyclophosphamide. Findings and limits, study-wide: TRB overlap between skin or GI tissue T cells and blood was limited. After PTCy, TRB diversity resembled that of CNI/methotrexate controls. Donor-recipient repertoire similarity was low at 1-2 months, rising over year one.

Busulfan-fludarabine conditioning, marrow transplant, and cyclophosphamide on days +3 and +4 were administered. Profiled with immunoSEQ multiplex PCR; TCRdb holds only in-frame clones, not every one. The sample holds some 19,000 clones, approximately 69% seen once. Germline CDR1 reads SEHNR; CDR2 reads FQNEAQ (reference sequence). The V end lost 5 bases, the J end lost 4 bases, and 17 bases lay between the germline ends. This CDR3 has 15 residues. The sequence was obtained from a male patient between 25 and 39 years old who received an allogeneic stem cell transplant from a related donor, was CMV-positive, and had acute GVHD only. Some T cells may be the graft donor's. This sample comprised PBMCs, obtained after an allogeneic stem cell transplant with post-transplant cyclophosphamide. The J gene is TRBJ1-2, the V gene TRBV7-9; the D is unclear. The CDR3 is CASSPPQTPSYGYTF. DNA for the CDR3: TGTGCCAGCAGCCCCCCCCAAACGCCGAGCTATGGCTACACCTTC.